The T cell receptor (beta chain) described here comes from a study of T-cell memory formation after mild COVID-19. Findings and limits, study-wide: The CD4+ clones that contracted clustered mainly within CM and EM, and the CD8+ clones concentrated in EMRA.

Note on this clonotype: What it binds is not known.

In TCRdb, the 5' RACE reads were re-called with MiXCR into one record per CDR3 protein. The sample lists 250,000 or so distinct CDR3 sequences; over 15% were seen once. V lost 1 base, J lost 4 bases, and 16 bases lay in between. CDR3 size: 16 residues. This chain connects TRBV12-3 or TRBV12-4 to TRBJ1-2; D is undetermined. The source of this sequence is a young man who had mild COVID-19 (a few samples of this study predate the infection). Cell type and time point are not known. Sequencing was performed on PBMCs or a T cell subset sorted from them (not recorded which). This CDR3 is CASSLGDWEGSYGYTF. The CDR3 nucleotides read TGTGCCAGCAGTTTAGGAGATTGGGAGGGATCCTATGGCTACACCTTC.